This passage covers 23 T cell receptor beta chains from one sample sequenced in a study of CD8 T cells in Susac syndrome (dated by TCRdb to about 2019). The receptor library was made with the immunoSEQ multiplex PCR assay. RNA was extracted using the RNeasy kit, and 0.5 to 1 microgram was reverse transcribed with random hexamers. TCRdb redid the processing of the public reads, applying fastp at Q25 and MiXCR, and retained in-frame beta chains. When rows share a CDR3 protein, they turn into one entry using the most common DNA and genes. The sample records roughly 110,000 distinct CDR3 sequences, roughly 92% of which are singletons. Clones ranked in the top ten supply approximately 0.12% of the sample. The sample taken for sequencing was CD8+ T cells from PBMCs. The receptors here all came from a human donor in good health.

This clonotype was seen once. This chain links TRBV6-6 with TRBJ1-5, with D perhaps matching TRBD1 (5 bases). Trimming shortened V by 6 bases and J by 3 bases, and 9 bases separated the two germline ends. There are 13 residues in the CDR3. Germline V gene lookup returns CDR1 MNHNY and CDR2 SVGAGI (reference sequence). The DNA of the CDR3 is TGTGCCAGCAGCTGGGGGATCAATCAGCCCCAGCATTTT. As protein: CASSWGINQPQHF.

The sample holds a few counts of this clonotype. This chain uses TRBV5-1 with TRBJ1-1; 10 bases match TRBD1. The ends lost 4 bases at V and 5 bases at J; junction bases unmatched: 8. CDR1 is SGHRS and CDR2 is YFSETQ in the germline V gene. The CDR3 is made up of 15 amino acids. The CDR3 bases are TGCGCCAGCAGCCTCCGGGACAGGGGTGTAACTGAAGCTTTCTTT. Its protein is CASSLRDRGVTEAFF.

CDR3 sequence reads: CSARDRASPLNTEAFF. The CDR3 DNA reads TGCAGTGCTAGGGACCGGGCCTCACCCCTGAACACTGAAGCTTTCTTT. The genes are TRBV20-1 and TRBJ1-1; unclear D gene. The CDR3 is made up of 16 amino acids. The V end was cut by 3 bases, the J end by 0 bases, with 17 bases between. CDR1 is DFQATT, CDR2 SNEGSKA, per germline (reference sequence).

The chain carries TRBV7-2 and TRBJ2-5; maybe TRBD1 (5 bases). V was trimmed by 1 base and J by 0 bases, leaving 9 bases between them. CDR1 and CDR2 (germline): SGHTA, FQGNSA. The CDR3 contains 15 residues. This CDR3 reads CASSLGAGYQETQYF. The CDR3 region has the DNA TGTGCCAGCAGCTTAGGGGCAGGGTACCAAGAGACCCAGTACTTC.

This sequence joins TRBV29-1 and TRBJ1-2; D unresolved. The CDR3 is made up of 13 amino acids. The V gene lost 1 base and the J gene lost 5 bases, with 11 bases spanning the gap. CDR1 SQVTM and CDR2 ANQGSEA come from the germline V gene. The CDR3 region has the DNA TGCAGCGTTGAAGTATCACTGGGGTATGGCTACACCTTC. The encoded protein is CSVEVSLGYGYTF.

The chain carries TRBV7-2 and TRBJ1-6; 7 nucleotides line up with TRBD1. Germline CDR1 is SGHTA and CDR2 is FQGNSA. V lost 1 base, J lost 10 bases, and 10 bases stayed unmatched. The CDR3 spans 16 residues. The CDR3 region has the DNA TGTGCCAGCAGCTTAGGACAAGGGGGCGGTGGGTCACCCCTCCACTTT. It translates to CASSLGQGGGGSPLHF.

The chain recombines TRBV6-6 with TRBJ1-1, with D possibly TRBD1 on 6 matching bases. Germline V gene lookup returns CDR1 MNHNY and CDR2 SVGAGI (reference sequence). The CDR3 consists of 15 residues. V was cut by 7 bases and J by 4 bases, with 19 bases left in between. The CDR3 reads CASKPSRGALTEAFF. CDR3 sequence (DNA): TGTGCCAGCAAGCCGTCCCGGGGGGCGCTCACTGAAGCTTTCTTT.

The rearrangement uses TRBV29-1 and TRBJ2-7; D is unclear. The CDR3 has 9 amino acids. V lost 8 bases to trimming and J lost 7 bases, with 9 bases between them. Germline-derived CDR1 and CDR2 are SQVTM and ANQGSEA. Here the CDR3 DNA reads TGCAGCCCGAATCAAGAGCAGTACTTC. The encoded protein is CSPNQEQYF.

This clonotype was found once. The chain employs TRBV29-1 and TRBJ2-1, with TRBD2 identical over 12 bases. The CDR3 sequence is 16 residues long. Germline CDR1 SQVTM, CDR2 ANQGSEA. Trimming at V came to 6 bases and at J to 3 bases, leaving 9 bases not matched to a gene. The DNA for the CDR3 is TGCAGCGTGGCCCCTAGCGGGAGGGTGATCTACAATGAGCAGTTCTTC. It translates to CSVAPSGRVIYNEQFF.

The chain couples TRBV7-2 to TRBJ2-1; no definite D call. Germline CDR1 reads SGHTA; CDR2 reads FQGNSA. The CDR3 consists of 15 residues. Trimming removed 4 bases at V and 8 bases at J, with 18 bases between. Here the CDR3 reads CASSSQVGGVDEQFF. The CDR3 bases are TGTGCCAGCAGCTCCCAGGTCGGCGGAGTAGATGAGCAGTTCTTC.

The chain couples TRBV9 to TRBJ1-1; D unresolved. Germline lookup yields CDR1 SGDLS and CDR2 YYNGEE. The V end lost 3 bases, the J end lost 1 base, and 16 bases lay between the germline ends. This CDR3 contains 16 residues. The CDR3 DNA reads TGTGCCAGCAGCGACCCCCGGGCCACACGGAACACTGAAGCTTTCTTT. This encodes CASSDPRATRNTEAFF. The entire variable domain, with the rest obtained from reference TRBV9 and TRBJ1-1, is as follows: DSGVTQTPKHLITATGQRVTLRCSPRSGDLSVYWYQQSLDQGLQFLIQYYNGEERAKGNILERFSAQQFPDLHSELNLSSLELGDSALYFCASSDPRATRNTEAFFGQGTRLTVV.

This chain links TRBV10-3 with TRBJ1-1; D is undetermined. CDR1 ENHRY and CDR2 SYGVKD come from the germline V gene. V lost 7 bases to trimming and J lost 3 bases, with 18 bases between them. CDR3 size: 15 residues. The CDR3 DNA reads TGTGCCATCACCGCGACGGGAAGCGGGGACACTGAAGCTTTCTTT. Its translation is CAITATGSGDTEAFF.

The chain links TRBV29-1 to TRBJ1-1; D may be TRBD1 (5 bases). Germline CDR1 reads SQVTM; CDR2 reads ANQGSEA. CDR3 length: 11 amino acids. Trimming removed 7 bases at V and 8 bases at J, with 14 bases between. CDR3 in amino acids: CSGGPGGEAFF. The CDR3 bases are TGCAGCGGAGGCCCGGGGGGAGAAGCTTTCTTT.

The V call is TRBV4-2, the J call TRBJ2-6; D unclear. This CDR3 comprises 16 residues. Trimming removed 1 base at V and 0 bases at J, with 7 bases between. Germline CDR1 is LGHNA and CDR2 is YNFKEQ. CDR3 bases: TGTGCCAGCAGCCAAGTGTCTGGCTCTGGGGCCAACGTCCTGACTTTC. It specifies CASSQVSGSGANVLTF.

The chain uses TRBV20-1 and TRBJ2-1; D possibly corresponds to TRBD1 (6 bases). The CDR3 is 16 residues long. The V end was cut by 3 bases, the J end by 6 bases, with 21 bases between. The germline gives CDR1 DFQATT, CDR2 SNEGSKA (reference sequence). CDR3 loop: CSARILGQGRVNEQFF. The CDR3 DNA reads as TGCAGTGCTAGGATACTCGGGCAGGGGCGAGTCAATGAGCAGTTCTTC.

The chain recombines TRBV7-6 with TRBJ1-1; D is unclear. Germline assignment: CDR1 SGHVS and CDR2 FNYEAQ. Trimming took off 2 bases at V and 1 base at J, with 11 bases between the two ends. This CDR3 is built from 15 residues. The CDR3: CASSLIQDRNTEAFF. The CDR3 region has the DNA TGTGCCAGCAGCTTAATTCAAGATAGGAACACTGAAGCTTTCTTT.

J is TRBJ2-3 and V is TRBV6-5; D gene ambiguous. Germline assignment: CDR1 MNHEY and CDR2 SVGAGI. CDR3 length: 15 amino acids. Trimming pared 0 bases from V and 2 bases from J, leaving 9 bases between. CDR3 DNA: TGTGCCAGCAGTTACTCACGGCTCCCCACAGATACGCAGTATTTT. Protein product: CASSYSRLPTDTQYF.

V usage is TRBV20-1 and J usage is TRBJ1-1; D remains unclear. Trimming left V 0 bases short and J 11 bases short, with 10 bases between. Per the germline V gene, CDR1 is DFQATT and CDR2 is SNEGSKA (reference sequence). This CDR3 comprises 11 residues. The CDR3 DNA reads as TGCAGTGCTAGAGATCCGCCGATGGCTTTCTTT. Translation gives CSARDPPMAFF.

The DNA for the CDR3 is TGTGCCAGCAGGAGTGGGACAGGGGGAAACACCGGGGAGCTGTTTTTT. Amino acid sequence: CASRSGTGGNTGELFF. The genes are TRBV7-2 and TRBJ2-2; TRBD1 agrees at 11 bases. Germline CDR1 and CDR2: SGHTA and FQGNSA. V trimming: 6 bases; J trimming: 2 bases; junction bases outside the gene matches: 5. The length of the CDR3 is 16 residues.

The CDR3 DNA sequence: TGTGCCAGCATGAGGGGAACGGGGCTTCTCTACGAGCAGTACTTC. Its translation is CASMRGTGLLYEQYF. This rearrangement joins TRBV6-2 or TRBV6-3 to TRBJ2-7; D may be TRBD1 or TRBD2 (5 bases each). With 7 bases removed from V and 3 bases from J, the gap between germline ends came to 19 bases. Per germline, CDR1 MNHEY and CDR2 SVGEGT. The CDR3 consists of 15 residues.

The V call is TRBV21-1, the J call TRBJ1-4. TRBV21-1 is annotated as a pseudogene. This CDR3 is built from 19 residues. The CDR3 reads CASSKGRTQRRATNEKLFF. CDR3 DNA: TGTGCCAGCAGCAAAGGAAGGACCCAGCGGAGGGCCACTAATGAAAAACTGTTTTTT.

The DNA for the CDR3 is TGTGCCAGCAGCTCAGAGTGGGGCGAGCAGTACTTC. Its protein is CASSSEWGEQYF. This chain connects TRBV7-9 to TRBJ2-7; no reliable D call. Trimming left V 4 bases short and J 6 bases short, with 10 bases between. This CDR3 has 12 amino acids. In germline, CDR1 is SEHNR, CDR2 FQNEAQ (reference sequence).

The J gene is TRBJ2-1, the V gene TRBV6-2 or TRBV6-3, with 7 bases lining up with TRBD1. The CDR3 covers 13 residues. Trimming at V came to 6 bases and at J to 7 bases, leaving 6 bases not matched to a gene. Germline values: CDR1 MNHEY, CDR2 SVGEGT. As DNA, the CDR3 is TGTGCCAGCAGGGGGACAGCACAGAATGAGCAGTTCTTC. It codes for CASRGTAQNEQFF.